Listed below are T cell receptor beta chains from one sample, sequenced in a study of radiotherapy plus CTLA-4 blockade in lung cancer. The data were produced by immunoSEQ multiplex PCR, yet TCRdb's version contains in-frame clones alone and is incomplete. This sample has some 74,000 clones, with around 80% found just once. The specimen was peripheral blood, collected from a patient treated with radiotherapy plus ipilimumab. Receptor source: a human donor with non-small cell lung cancer who had a complete response to radiotherapy plus ipilimumab. Both conserved end residues are part of each CDR3. The D gene is left open where the match is weak. The size of a clone is reported for some rows only, either as once, few or many, or as a class for expanded clones.

>-|-|TRBV5-1|TRBJ1-2|13
TGCGCCAGCAGCTTGGAGTATGGGGGTGGCTACACCTTC
CASSLEYGGGYTF
>-|-|TRBV4-3|TRBJ1-5|14
TGCGCCAGCAGTGACGGGACGAGAAATCAGCCCCAGCATTTT
CASSDGTRNQPQHF
>-|-|TRBV4-1|TRBJ2-3|16
TGCGCCAGCAGCCAAGAGAGGTGGGGAAGCACAGATACGCAGTATTTT
CASSQERWGSTDTQYF
>-|-|TRBV6-5|TRBJ2-1|14
TGTGCCACCTCCGGGAACGGCGACTACAATGAGCAGTTCTTC
CATSGNGDYNEQFF
>-|-|TRBV10-1|TRBJ2-3|15
TGCGCCAGCAGTCCCAGGGCAGCTAGCACAGATACGCAGTATTTT
CASSPRAASTDTQYF
>TRBD2|-|TRBV6-5|TRBJ2-3|15
TGTGCCAGCAGTCCCACTAGCGGGGGGTTAGATACGCAGTATTTT
CASSPTSGGLDTQYF
>-|-|TRBV27|TRBJ2-6|17
TGTGCCAGCAGTTTATTTGAATCCTTCTCCGGGGCCAACGTCCTGACTTTC
CASSLFESFSGANVLTF
>-|once|TRBV10-1|TRBJ2-1|17
TGCGCCAGCAGTGGAGAGCGGGGACTAAGGGGGCGGAATGAGCAGTTCTTC
CASSGERGLRGRNEQFF
>TRBD2|-|TRBV30|TRBJ2-3|15
TGTGCCTGGAGACTGGGACTAGCGGGGGGGCGTACGCAGTATTTT
CAWRLGLAGGRTQYF
>-|-|TRBV6-5|TRBJ2-2|13
TGTGCCAGCAGTTTAGGGTACACCGGGGAGCTGTTTTTT
CASSLGYTGELFF
>-|-|TRBV7-2|TRBJ2-7|12
TGTGCCAGCAGCTTAGGACCCGGAGAGCAGTACTTC
CASSLGPGEQYF
>-|-|TRBV11-3|TRBJ1-1|13
TGTGCCAGCAGCTTATTAGATAACACTGAAGCTTTCTTT
CASSLLDNTEAFF
>TRBD1|-|TRBV4-2|TRBJ2-2|15
TGTGCCAGCAGCCCGCAGGGGGTTAACACCGGGGAGCTGTTTTTT
CASSPQGVNTGELFF
>TRBD1|few|TRBV19|TRBJ2-7|12
TGTGCCAGTAGTGGGACAGCCTACGAGCAGTACTTC
CASSGTAYEQYF
>-|-|TRBV19|TRBJ1-5|15
TGTGCCAGTAGTATCCGAGACGGTAGCAATCAGCCCCAGCATTTT
CASSIRDGSNQPQHF
>-|-|TRBV7-9|TRBJ2-4|17
TGTGCCAGCTCTTACCGGGACATGGGAACCCCACGGGACATTCAGTACTTC
CASSYRDMGTPRDIQYF
>-|-|TRBV6-5|TRBJ1-5|16
TGTGCCAGCAGTTCCAAACCCGGGCCCCCCGTGGGGCCCCAGCATTTT
CASSSKPGPPVGPQHF
>-|once|TRBV7-9|TRBJ1-1|16
TGTGCCAGCAGCGAGACAAGGGTTCCCCTGAACACTGAAGCTTTCTTT
CASSETRVPLNTEAFF
>TRBD1|-|TRBV9|TRBJ2-3|16
TGTGCCAGCAGCGTCGGACAGGGGGCCGGCACAGATACGCAGTATTTT
CASSVGQGAGTDTQYF
>TRBD1|-|TRBV6-5|TRBJ1-5|14
TGTGCCAGCAGTTCCTCAGGGGGGGGTTACCCCCAGCATTTT
CASSSSGGGYPQHF
>-|-|TRBV20-1|TRBJ2-7|11
TGCAGTGCTAATTCCCCTGACGAGCAGTACTTC
CSANSPDEQYF
>-|-|TRBV5-1|TRBJ2-5|15
TGCGCCAGCAGCTCTGTCCCAGGGTTCTCGGAGACCCAGTACTTC
CASSSVPGFSETQYF
>-|-|TRBV18|TRBJ1-1|13
TGTGCCAGCTCGAGAGGGGTGGGCACTGAAGCTTTCTTT
CASSRGVGTEAFF
>-|-|TRBV7-9|TRBJ1-2|12
TGTGCCAGCGACAGTCGGTACTATGGCCACACCTTC
CASDSRYYGHTF
>-|once|TRBV5-4|TRBJ2-7|18
TGTGCCAGCAGCAGGGGACCTCCCACCGGGATAGGGACCTACGAGCAGTACTTC
CASSRGPPTGIGTYEQYF
>-|-|TRBV9|TRBJ2-1|15
TGTGCCAGCAGCGTAGAGGGGCCCCTTAGCAATGAGCAGTTCTTC
CASSVEGPLSNEQFF
>-|-|TRBV6-5|TRBJ1-6|15
TGTGCCAGCAGTTATGAGGGAAGTCGTAATTCACCCCTCCACTTT
CASSYEGSRNSPLHF
>-|-|TRBV28|TRBJ2-1|15
TGTGCCAGCAGTTTGGGCCTCCTTTTCCACAATGAGCAGTTCTTC
CASSLGLLFHNEQFF
>-|few|TRBV4-3|TRBJ1-3|15
TGCGCCAGCAGCCAAGTCGGGGGACCTGGAAACACCATATATTTT
CASSQVGGPGNTIYF
>-|-|TRBV11-3|TRBJ2-2|17
TGTGCCAGCAGCTTAGTGGTGACTAGGGACAACACCGGGGAGCTGTTTTTT
CASSLVVTRDNTGELFF
>-|-|TRBV9|TRBJ2-2|15
TGTGCCAGCAGCGAACAGACCTCCAACACCGGGGAGCTGTTTTTT
CASSEQTSNTGELFF
>-|medium-sized|TRBV5-5|TRBJ1-1|15
TGTGCCAGCAGCTTGCAAGGGGAATTTACCAGCGGAGCTTTCTTT
CASSLQGEFTSGAFF
>-|-|TRBV7-2|TRBJ1-1|14
TGTGCCAGCAGCCGCCCCGAAGGAGGCACTGAAGCTTTCTTT
CASSRPEGGTEAFF
>-|-|TRBV19|TRBJ2-1|17
TGTGCCAGTAGTAGAGACCGACTAGGCTTAATATACAATGAGCAGTTCTTC
CASSRDRLGLIYNEQFF
>TRBD2|-|TRBV9|TRBJ2-1|16
TGTGCCAGCAGCGCCTCCGGGACTAGCGGCTACAATGAGCAGTTCTTC
CASSASGTSGYNEQFF
>-|few|TRBV9|TRBJ1-1|13
TGTGCCAGCAGCGTAGAACAGAACACTGAAGCTTTCTTT
CASSVEQNTEAFF